The present T cell receptor beta chain was sequenced within a study of CD4 T cells in relation to SARS-CoV-2 and coronaviruses. Naive and memory CD4+ T cells were separated from cryopreserved PBMCs. Naive or memory CD4+ cells were cultured 1:1 with T cell-depleted PBMCs plus CEF. With respect to this clone: What it recognizes is unknown.

The CDR3 totals 15 residues. Between the trimmed V and J ends, which lost 6 bases and 3 bases, there was a span of 15 bases. CDR1 and CDR2 from the germline V gene are SNHLY and FYNNEI. Study-wide results and limits: Crossreactivity was assessed only for spike protein, not other viral proteins.

Sequencing used immunoSEQ multiplex PCR; TCRdb keeps in-frame clones, though not all of them. The sample carries 30,000 to 45,000 clones, 77% recorded once. This clonotype was obtained from an adult with COVID-19. V usage is TRBV2 and J usage is TRBJ1-5, with D unresolved. Sequencing used memory CD4+ T cells from PBMCs, cultured in vitro. The CDR3 loop is CASSLDGSFNQPQHF. The DNA of the CDR3 is TGTGCCAGCAGCCTGGACGGAAGCTTCAATCAGCCCCAGCATTTT.